This is a list of T cell receptor beta chains from one sample in a study of CD8+ T cells in alopecia areata. Sequencing used immunoSEQ multiplex PCR; TCRdb keeps in-frame clones, though not all of them. Among 120,000 to 150,000 clones, over 80% were seen once, and the ten largest hold more than 13%. The specimen was CD8+ T cells sorted from blood, collected at week 0. These receptors originate from a human donor with alopecia areata. Each CDR3 is given with its conserved first and last residue. The order of the fields is V gene, D gene, J gene, clone size, CDR3 DNA, CDR3 protein. D genes are given only for firm matches. A clone size is listed for some rows: how often the clone was seen (once, few, many), or a class if it is expanded.

TRBV7-9	NA	TRBJ2-1	NA	TGTGCCAGCAGCCAAGACAGGGGACTAGGTGGCGAGCAGTTCTTC	CASSQDRGLGGEQFF
TRBV7-6	NA	TRBJ2-2	NA	TGTGCCAGCAGGCCGATACAGACCGGGAGATCGAACACCGGGGAGCTGTTTTTT	CASRPIQTGRSNTGELFF
TRBV19	TRBD1	TRBJ2-6	NA	TGTGCCAGTAGTACGCCGGACAGGGTTGCTTCTGGGGCCAACGTCCTGACTTTC	CASSTPDRVASGANVLTF
TRBV2	NA	TRBJ2-7	NA	TGTGCCAGCAAAGCGGTGAACTCCTACGAGCAGTACTTC	CASKAVNSYEQYF
TRBV7-9	NA	TRBJ1-2	NA	TGTGCCAGCAGCCCGTCGCCCTCTAGCTATGGCTACACCTTC	CASSPSPSSYGYTF
TRBV30	NA	TRBJ2-1	NA	TGTGCCTGGAGTGTAGGTAGCAGTTACAATGAGCAGTTCTTC	CAWSVGSSYNEQFF
TRBV11-1	NA	TRBJ2-2	NA	TGTGCCAGCAGCCCTCTAGGGGAGTCGAACACCGGGGAGCTGTTTTTT	CASSPLGESNTGELFF
TRBV7-9	NA	TRBJ1-1	NA	TGTGCCAGCAGCTTACCAAGGACTCTCCCCCGGGCGAACACTGAAGCTTTCTTT	CASSLPRTLPRANTEAFF
TRBV7-9	TRBD1	TRBJ2-2	NA	TGTGCCAGCAGCTTTAGCGTTGACAGGGGAAGCACCGGGGAGCTGTTTTTT	CASSFSVDRGSTGELFF
TRBV7-9	NA	TRBJ2-7	NA	TGTGCCAGCAGCGCCACAGGTGAGGGGGTCGACGAGCAGTACTTC	CASSATGEGVDEQYF
TRBV4-1	NA	TRBJ2-2	NA	TGCGCCAGCAGCCCCCCCTCCACCGGGGAGCTGTTTTTT	CASSPPSTGELFF
TRBV19	NA	TRBJ1-1	NA	TGTGCCAGTAGTATAGAGGGTACGGGGAACACTGAAGCTTTCTTT	CASSIEGTGNTEAFF
TRBV6-5	NA	TRBJ1-4	NA	TGTGCCAGCAGTTACTCGAACAGCGTTAATGAAAAACTGTTTTTT	CASSYSNSVNEKLFF
TRBV19	NA	TRBJ2-1	NA	TGTGCCAGTAGTATAGGATTAGAACGAAATGAGCAGTTCTTC	CASSIGLERNEQFF
TRBV27	NA	TRBJ1-2	NA	TGTGCCAGCACCCCTACCTCTGGGGGAGTCTATGGCTACACCTTC	CASTPTSGGVYGYTF
TRBV5-4	NA	TRBJ2-2	NA	TGTGCCAGCAGCCCCGATATTACGAACACCGGGGAGCTGTTTTTT	CASSPDITNTGELFF
TRBV29-1	NA	TRBJ2-1	once	TGCAGCGGATCTGACAATGAGCAGTTCTTC	CSGSDNEQFF
TRBV19	NA	TRBJ2-7	NA	TGTGCCAGTAGTATATCGCCCTCCTACGAGCAGTACTTC	CASSISPSYEQYF
TRBV5-1	TRBD2	TRBJ2-5	NA	TGCGCCAGCAGCAGCATAGCGGGAGTGGGTCAAGAGACCCAGTACTTC	CASSSIAGVGQETQYF
TRBV5-1	TRBD2	TRBJ2-3	NA	TGCGCCAGCAGCCCAGGCTTAGCGGGAGGTGATACGCAGTATTTT	CASSPGLAGGDTQYF
TRBV7-8	TRBD1	TRBJ2-7	once	TGTGCCAGCAGCTCAAACCGGGACAGTGTTATCTACGAGCAGTACTTC	CASSSNRDSVIYEQYF
TRBV7-9	NA	TRBJ1-5	NA	TGTGCCAGCAGCTTGGGCAATCAGCCCCAGCATTTT	CASSLGNQPQHF
TRBV27	TRBD2	TRBJ2-1	NA	TGTGCCAGCGCTTTAGCGGGCTACTACAATGAGCAGTTCTTC	CASALAGYYNEQFF
TRBV27	NA	TRBJ2-1	NA	TGTGCCAGCAGTTTAACAGGTCATGAGCAGTTCTTC	CASSLTGHEQFF
TRBV6-1	TRBD2	TRBJ2-7	NA	TGTGCCAGCAGTGGGAGGGGGACTAGCGCGGCCTACGAGCAGTACTTC	CASSGRGTSAAYEQYF
TRBV5-1	TRBD2	TRBJ2-3	NA	TGCGCCAGCAGCTCCGGACTAGCGGGGGCCACAGATACGCAGTATTTT	CASSSGLAGATDTQYF
TRBV27	NA	TRBJ2-7	NA	TGTGCCAGCAGTCCTGGACAAAGGCGTTACGAGCAGTACTTC	CASSPGQRRYEQYF
TRBV7-3	TRBD1	TRBJ1-2	NA	TGTGCCAGCAGCTTAACGGGACAGGTTAACTATGGCTACACCTTC	CASSLTGQVNYGYTF
TRBV30	TRBD1	TRBJ1-4	NA	TGTGCCTGGAGCATCACAGGGGGCTGGGAAAAACTGTTTTTT	CAWSITGGWEKLFF
TRBV27	TRBD2	TRBJ2-1	few	TGTGCCAGCAGTCACTTTAGCGGGGTAGACAATGAGCAGTTCTTC	CASSHFSGVDNEQFF
TRBV29-1	NA	TRBJ2-7	NA	TGCAGCGTATCTGAGGGGTTAGCCTACGAGCAGTACTTC	CSVSEGLAYEQYF
TRBV2	TRBD1	TRBJ1-1	few	TGTGCCAGCAGGGGACAGGGACCGAACACTGAAGCTTTCTTT	CASRGQGPNTEAFF
TRBV5-1	NA	TRBJ2-7	NA	TGCGCCAGCAGCGACCAAGGCCCCTCCGGATACGAGCAGTACTTC	CASSDQGPSGYEQYF
TRBV7-8	NA	TRBJ2-3	NA	TGTGCCAGCAGCTTAGTGGGACCGGGGACAGATACGCAGTATTTT	CASSLVGPGTDTQYF
TRBV30	NA	TRBJ2-3	NA	TGTGCTATGGAGGGGACGGGGGAAGTGGATACGCAGTATTTT	CAMEGTGEVDTQYF
TRBV6-5	NA	TRBJ1-1	NA	TGTGCCAGCAGTTTCGGGAACACTGAAGCTTTCTTT	CASSFGNTEAFF
TRBV6-5	TRBD2	TRBJ2-2	NA	TGTGCCGGGGGGGAGGCGAACACCGGGGAGCTGTTTTTT	CAGGEANTGELFF
TRBV5-1	TRBD1	TRBJ2-7	NA	TGCGCCAGCAGCTTATCCCGGACAGGGATGAACTACGAGCAGTACTTC	CASSLSRTGMNYEQYF
TRBV7-6	NA	TRBJ2-2	NA	TGTGCCAGCAGCTCCGAAACCGGGGAGCTGTTTTTT	CASSSETGELFF
TRBV7-2	NA	TRBJ2-2	NA	TGTGCCAGCAGCTTAGTCGCGGTCGGGGAGCTGTTTTTT	CASSLVAVGELFF
TRBV7-3	NA	TRBJ2-7	NA	TGTGCCAGCAGCGCACGAGCACCAAATCATCTCTCCTACGAGCAGTACTTC	CASSARAPNHLSYEQYF
TRBV27	NA	TRBJ2-7	NA	TGTGCCAGCAGTCTAGGACAGCCATACGAGCAGTACTTC	CASSLGQPYEQYF
TRBV7-8	NA	TRBJ2-2	NA	TGTGCCAGCAGCTACCCGGAGCTGGCCGGGGAGCTGTTTTTT	CASSYPELAGELFF
TRBV27	NA	TRBJ2-7	NA	TGTGCCAGCAGATTTCTGACAGGAGAGCTCTACGAGCAGTACTTC	CASRFLTGELYEQYF
TRBV29-1	NA	TRBJ2-1	NA	TGCAGCGTTGAAAGTAGGAATGAGCAGTTCTTC	CSVESRNEQFF
TRBV9	NA	TRBJ2-1	NA	TGTGCCAGCAGCGTAGAAAGGGGGTGGACGGTAGCCTACAATGAGCAGTTCTTC	CASSVERGWTVAYNEQFF
TRBV10-2	NA	TRBJ2-1	NA	TGCGCCAGCAGTGAGGGAGCCAATGAGCAGTTCTTC	CASSEGANEQFF
TRBV6-6	TRBD1	TRBJ1-2	NA	TGTGCCAGCAGCCGGACAGGGAATGGCTACACCTTC	CASSRTGNGYTF